This TCR beta chain came from a study of blood T cell repertoires in COVID-19. The CDR3 loop spans 13 amino acids. Unmatched junction bases numbered 6, after V lost 4 bases and J lost 5 bases. Germline CDR1 is GTSNPN and CDR2 is SVGIG (reference sequence). This clone has just one count. TCRdb's table, derived via immunoSEQ multiplex PCR, lists solely in-frame clones and lacks some. This sample carries 380,000 or so clones, roughly nine tenths of them seen once, and the ten largest clones take roughly 1.2%. Source material: peripheral blood. V usage is TRBV30 and J usage is TRBJ2-5; 8 bases map to TRBD2. The TCR originated in a man aged 40-50 years with acute or convalescent COVID-19. Written as DNA, the CDR3 is TGTGCCTGGACGCCGTCGGGAGGGGAGACCCAGTACTTC. It encodes CAWTPSGGETQYF.